This TCR beta chain emerged from a study of blood T cell repertoires in COVID-19. In the study's own analysis: For nucleated cells, counts were estimated from reference gene primer amplification. TCRdb's table, derived via immunoSEQ multiplex PCR, lists solely in-frame clones and lacks some. D and trimming come from the DNA, and the V and J calls and clone size come from that table. In the table there are 75,000 to 95,000 clones, almost 90% of which are singletons. Germline V gives CDR1 SNHLY, CDR2 FYNNEI. This CDR3 has 14 amino acids. V was cut by 4 bases and J by 6 bases, with 15 bases left in between.

The chain has TRBV2 and TRBJ1-1, with D tentatively TRBD1 (5 bases). This TCR was sampled from a human donor in a cohort sampled during active COVID-19. Source material: peripheral blood. Here the CDR3 reads CASSVFRVRAEAFF. CDR3 DNA sequence: TGTGCCAGCAGTGTGTTCAGGGTCAGGGCTGAAGCTTTCTTT.